Below, 15 T cell receptor beta chains from the same sample are listed, as sequenced in a study of T cell changes during pregnancy in multiple sclerosis. Sequencing was performed with immunoSEQ multiplex PCR; in TCRdb, only in-frame clones are kept and a portion is missing. The sample includes about 79,000 clones, about 93% seen only once; the top ten take roughly 0.44%. The sequenced sample was CD4+ T cells from peripheral blood mononuclear cells, obtained in the second trimester of pregnancy. These receptors came from a female donor with multiple sclerosis, enrolled in a pregnancy study.

The chain couples TRBV5-4 to TRBJ1-4; 10 nucleotides line up with TRBD1. The CDR3 is made up of 14 amino acids. V lost 4 bases and J lost 6; bases outside the gene matches: 3. Germline V gives CDR1 SGHNT, CDR2 YYREEE (reference sequence). The CDR3 coding sequence is TGTGCCAGCAGCCGTGGGACAGGGGATGAAAAACTGTTTTTT. Its translation is CASSRGTGDEKLFF.

The chain couples TRBV7-2 to TRBJ2-1, with D hard to call. The V and J ends lost 3 bases and 5 bases respectively, with 11 bases between them. This CDR3 comprises 14 residues. In germline, CDR1 is SGHTA, CDR2 FQGNSA. CDR3 coding DNA: TGTGCCAGCAGCTTTCCTGAGCTTAACAATGAGCAGTTCTTC. Encoded protein: CASSFPELNNEQFF.

This chain joins TRBV18 and TRBJ1-4; 12 nucleotides match TRBD1. The germline gives CDR1 KGHSH, CDR2 LQKENI. The CDR3 runs to 18 residues. The trim removed 0 bases at V and 8 bases at J, leaving 10 bases unmatched. CDR3 DNA sequence: TGTGCCAGCTCACCACCAAGGGACAGGGGGCCCATGGACGAAAAACTGTTTTTT. Amino acids: CASSPPRDRGPMDEKLFF.

The chain is built from TRBV6-1 and TRBJ1-2, with 7 bases aligning to TRBD1. V shed 2 bases and J 2 bases; nucleotides not matched to a gene: 8. Germline values: CDR1 MNHNS, CDR2 SASEGT. This CDR3 is built from 16 residues. The CDR3 bases are TGTGCCAGCAGTGAACAACCCCCGGGACAGAACTATGGCTACACCTTC. It specifies CASSEQPPGQNYGYTF.

The chain recombines TRBV18 with TRBJ1-2; D remains unclear. The germline V and J ends were trimmed by 2 bases and 4 bases, with 17 bases remaining between them. Germline loops: CDR1 KGHSH, CDR2 LQKENI. This CDR3 region has 16 residues. The CDR3: CASSPTAGGHPYGYTF. The CDR3 coding sequence is TGTGCCAGCTCACCAACCGCCGGAGGGCACCCCTATGGCTACACCTTC. Together with reference TRBV18 and TRBJ1-2, the CDR3 gives the full variable domain: NAGVMQNPRHLVRRRGQEARLRCSPMKGHSHVYWYRQLPEEGLKFMVYLQKENIIDESGMPKERFSAEFPKEGPSILRIQQVVRGDSAAYFCASSPTAGGHPYGYTFGSGTRLTVV.

The rearrangement joins TRBV27 to TRBJ1-6; D call uncertain. This CDR3 region has 14 residues. The V gene lost 3 bases and the J gene lost 4 bases, with 7 bases spanning the gap. In germline, CDR1 is MNHEY, CDR2 SMNVEV (reference sequence). CDR3 residues: CASSFPQYNSPLHF. The CDR3 nucleotides are TGTGCCAGCAGTTTTCCTCAGTATAATTCACCCCTCCACTTT.

The chain couples TRBV6-5 to TRBJ1-2; D remains unclear. The CDR3 has 13 amino acids. Trimming took off 6 bases at V and 7 bases at J, with 15 bases between the two ends. CDR1 and CDR2 (germline): MNHEY, SVGAGI. The CDR3 sequence: CASSQALGSGYTF. The CDR3, as DNA: TGTGCCAGCAGCCAGGCCCTTGGGAGTGGCTACACCTTC.

The rearrangement links TRBV6-5 to TRBJ2-2; D unclear. The CDR3 runs to 15 residues. The V and J ends lost 0 bases and 4 bases respectively, with 9 bases between them. Germline V lookup: CDR1 MNHEY, CDR2 SVGAGI. The CDR3 reads CASSYSLVSTGELFF. The CDR3, as DNA: TGTGCCAGCAGTTACTCGTTGGTGAGCACCGGGGAGCTGTTTTTT.

The V call is TRBV5-1, the J call TRBJ2-7; D ambiguous. Trimming took 2 bases from V and 2 from J, leaving 11 bases between them. The CDR3 has 14 amino acids. Germline CDR1 and CDR2: SGHRS and YFSETQ. For the CDR3, the DNA is TGCGCCAGCAGCTTTCCAAAGGAGACCTACGAGCAGTACTTC. It codes for CASSFPKETYEQYF.

The sample holds one count of this clone. The chain links TRBV9 to TRBJ2-2; TRBD2 aligns across 8 bases. The V gene's germline CDR1 is SGDLS and CDR2 YYNGEE. V lost 0 bases to trimming and J lost 4 bases; unmatched junction nucleotides: 8. The CDR3 sequence is 17 residues long. The CDR3 reads CASSVDLAGLLTGELFF. In nucleotides, the CDR3 is TGTGCCAGCAGCGTAGACTTAGCGGGACTTCTCACCGGGGAGCTGTTTTTT.

The chain combines TRBV23-1 with TRBJ2-3; no reliable D call. TRBV23-1 is identified as an open reading frame with a role that is uncertain. The CDR3 sequence is 16 residues long. The V end lost 4 bases, the J end lost 1 base, and 15 bases lay between the germline ends. CDR3 region: CASSLNTGWGTDTQYF. The DNA of the CDR3 is TGCGCCAGCAGTCTCAACACGGGTTGGGGCACAGATACGCAGTATTTT.

Points on this clone: The junction shows a germline mismatch at one end, possibly a read error. The rearrangement joins TRBV5-8 to TRBJ1-1; 7 nucleotides align to TRBD1. The CDR3 has 15 amino acids. From germline, CDR1 is SGHTS and CDR2 YDEGEE. CDR3 DNA: TGTGCCAGCAGTTTGGGACAGAACATGAACACTGAAGCTTTCTTT. Encoded protein: CASSLGQNMNTEAFF.

The V call is TRBV5-1, the J call TRBJ1-3, with D possibly TRBD1 on 5 matching bases. The germline V and J ends were trimmed by 0 bases and 5 bases, with 9 bases remaining between them. This CDR3 comprises 14 residues. Germline assignment: CDR1 SGHRS and CDR2 YFSETQ. The CDR3 is CASSLDAGRNTIYF. CDR3 nucleotides: TGCGCCAGCAGCTTGGACGCAGGGCGAAACACCATATATTTT.

This rearrangement joins TRBV19 to TRBJ1-2; 8 bases are shared with TRBD1. The CDR3 is made up of 12 amino acids. The germline V gene has CDR1 LNHDA and CDR2 SQIVND (reference sequence). Trimming cost V 4 bases and J 8 bases; bases outside gene matches: 3. The CDR3 region has the DNA TGTGCCAGTAGTACACAGGGGGACGGCTACACCTTC. This codes for CASSTQGDGYTF.

The chain links TRBV6-5 to TRBJ1-2; D is unresolved. There are 13 residues in the CDR3. Germline CDR1 reads MNHEY; CDR2 reads SVGAGI. The germline V and J ends were trimmed by 6 bases and 1 base, with 9 bases remaining between them. The CDR3 spells CASSPTNNYGYTF. CDR3 nucleotide sequence: TGTGCCAGCAGCCCCACAAATAACTATGGCTACACCTTC.